Shown below are 19 T cell receptor beta chains from a single sample sequenced in a study of neurological immune-mediated disorders. Time point described: technical triplicate 1. One entry per CDR3 protein, called by TCRdb with MiXCR from the 5' RACE reads. The profile covers fewer than 30,000 distinct CDR3 sequences, with less than 15% appearing a single time and approximately 5.5% taken by the ten largest. The sample comprised CD4+ T cells from blood. The receptors originated from a female donor with HTLV-1-associated myelopathy (HAM/TSP).

This clonotype was recorded at least ten times. This chain joins TRBV28 and TRBJ2-5; D uncertain. This CDR3 has 11 residues. CDR1 MDHEN and CDR2 SYDVKM come from the germline V gene. V lost 5 bases to trimming and J lost 2 bases, with 3 bases between them. The CDR3 sequence is CASSKQETQYF. In DNA, the CDR3 is TGTGCCAGCAGTAAACAAGAGACCCAGTACTTC.

This clonotype came up many times. This chain connects TRBV10-3 to TRBJ2-5, with TRBD1 matching over 7 bases. The germline V gene encodes CDR1 ENHRY and CDR2 SYGVKD. CDR3 size: 15 residues. V lost 0 bases to trimming and J lost 4 bases; unmatched junction nucleotides: 5. In DNA, the CDR3 is TGTGCCATCAGTGAGTCGGCAGGGGGTGCAGAGACCCAGTACTTC. Translating gives CAISESAGGAETQYF.

This clonotype was detected many times. Mismatch with germline at one junction end may stem from a read error. V usage is TRBV7-9 and J usage is TRBJ2-2; 11 bases map to TRBD2. The length of the CDR3 is 16 residues. Germline assignment: CDR1 SEHNR and CDR2 FQNEAQ (reference sequence). As DNA, the CDR3 is TGTGCCAGCAGCTTCCCTAGCGGGGGGAACGCCGGGGAGCTGTTTTTT. This encodes CASSFPSGGNAGELFF. The full variable domain, with the rest looked up from reference TRBV7-9 and TRBJ2-2, is DTGVSQNPRHKITKRGQNVTFRCDPISEHNRLYWYRQTLGQGPEFLTYFQNEAQLEKSRLLSDRFSAERPKGSFSTLEIQRTEQGDSAMYLCASSFPSGGNAGELFFGEGSRLTVL.

In its sample, this clonotype was seen many times. The DNA for the CDR3 is TGCGCCAGCAACCCGACAGGGAGCTCCTACGAGCAGTACTTC. Amino acids: CASNPTGSSYEQYF. The V call is TRBV5-1, the J call TRBJ2-7; 7 bases map to TRBD1. Germline V gives CDR1 SGHRS, CDR2 YFSETQ. This CDR3 has 14 residues. Unmatched junction bases numbered 6, after V lost 6 bases and J lost 0 bases.

This clonotype was counted ten times or more. The chain is built from TRBV7-9 and TRBJ2-3, with D perhaps given as TRBD1 or TRBD2 (6 bases each). The CDR3 is 15 residues long. V dropped 5 bases and J dropped 0 bases, with 12 bases sitting between them. Germline-derived CDR1 and CDR2 are SEHNR and FQNEAQ (reference sequence). CDR3 loop: CASSHTGTSTDTQYF. The CDR3 DNA sequence: TGTGCCAGCAGCCACACAGGGACTAGCACAGATACGCAGTATTTT.

Ten or more counts support this clonotype. The gene calls are TRBV25-1 and TRBJ1-1, with D possibly being TRBD1 (5 bases). Trimming left V 7 bases short and J 8 bases short, with 17 bases between. Germline CDR1 and CDR2: MGHDK and SYGVNS. The CDR3 covers 13 residues. In DNA, the CDR3 is TGTGCCAGCACGGGGGAGGAAAGGGGCGAAGCTTTCTTT. Translating gives CASTGEERGEAFF.

The chain employs TRBV5-1 and TRBJ2-1; TRBD1 agrees at 10 bases. Trimming took 5 bases from V and 7 from J; bases not matched to a gene: 18. The CDR3 totals 18 residues. Germline V gene data show CDR1 as SGHRS and CDR2 as YFSETQ. The CDR3 sequence is CASSSIVGGTGVYNEQFF. CDR3 nucleotide sequence: TGCGCCAGCAGTTCGATTGTGGGTGGGACAGGGGTCTATAATGAGCAGTTCTTC.

This clonotype is categorized as medium-sized. The CDR3 DNA sequence: TGTGCCAGCAGCCTAGGAGGGTGGCAAGAGACCCAGTACTTC. Protein product: CASSLGGWQETQYF. V usage is TRBV4-2 and J usage is TRBJ2-5; D perhaps matches TRBD2 (6 bases). Germline values: CDR1 LGHNA, CDR2 YNFKEQ. The CDR3 extends over 14 amino acids. Trimming took off 4 bases at V and 2 bases at J, with 11 bases between the two ends.

Ten or more counts support this clonotype. The chain couples TRBV27 to TRBJ2-3; perhaps TRBD2 as D (5 bases). Trimming removed 8 bases from V and 6 bases from J, with 18 bases in between. The CDR3 extends over 14 amino acids. Per the germline V gene, CDR1 is MNHEY and CDR2 is SMNVEV (reference sequence). The CDR3 sequence is CASVIASGGDTQYF. CDR3 nucleotides: TGTGCCAGCGTCATTGCGAGTGGAGGCGATACGCAGTATTTT.

This clonotype has at least ten counts. The chain couples TRBV20-1 to TRBJ2-3; no reliable D call. Looked up from germline, CDR1 is DFQATT and CDR2 is SNEGSKA (reference sequence). There are 15 residues in the CDR3. Between the trimmed V and J ends, which lost 4 bases and 6 bases, there was a span of 20 bases. This CDR3 is CSANPGPLSSDTQYF. CDR3 sequence (DNA): TGCAGTGCTAACCCCGGTCCCCTCTCGTCGGATACGCAGTATTTT.

Ten or more counts support this clonotype. The genes are TRBV5-1 and TRBJ2-1, with 7 bases identical to TRBD1. Trimming removed 1 base from V and 2 bases from J; junction bases left unmatched: 6. This CDR3 region has 16 residues. The V gene's germline CDR1 is SGHRS and CDR2 YFSETQ. The chain's CDR3 is CASSLKGQGAYNEQFF. CDR3 DNA sequence: TGCGCCAGCAGCTTGAAGGGTCAGGGGGCCTACAATGAGCAGTTCTTC.

This clonotype was observed at least ten times. For the CDR3, the DNA is TGTGCCAGCTCGATGAGGGGGGGTGGCGATGGCTACACCTTC. Translating gives CASSMRGGGDGYTF. V usage is TRBV7-3 and J usage is TRBJ1-2, with D perhaps TRBD1 (6 bases). The CDR3 extends over 14 amino acids. Germline V CDR1 and CDR2: SGHTA, FQGTGA. Trimming pared 8 bases from V and 6 bases from J, leaving 19 bases between. The full variable domain, its missing parts supplied by reference TRBV7-3 and TRBJ1-2, is GAGVSQTPSNKVTEKGKYVELRCDPISGHTALYWYRQSLGQGPEFLIYFQGTGAADDSGLPNDRFFAVRPEGSVSTLKIQRTERGDSAVYLCASSMRGGGDGYTFGSGTRLTVV.

This clonotype was counted ten times or more. The genes are TRBV6-1 and TRBJ1-1; D ambiguous. This CDR3 is 13 amino acids long. Germline V gives CDR1 MNHNS, CDR2 SASEGT. With 11 bases removed from V and 0 bases from J, the gap between germline ends came to 13 bases. The CDR3 protein is CAGAIGLNTEAFF. The CDR3 nucleotides read TGTGCCGGCGCGATAGGGTTGAACACTGAAGCTTTCTTT.

In this sample, this clonotype turned up many times. The gene calls are TRBV18 and TRBJ1-2, with a weak D call TRBD1 (5 bases). The CDR3 has 15 amino acids. CDR1 and CDR2 (germline): KGHSH, LQKENI. V was cut by 5 bases and J by 1 base, with 14 bases left in between. CDR3 nucleotide sequence: TGTGCCAGCTCAGCGGGTTCACAGGTTAACTATGGCTACACCTTC. Amino acid sequence: CASSAGSQVNYGYTF.

This clonotype was counted at least ten times. The gene calls are TRBV2 and TRBJ1-5; possibly TRBD1 for D (6 bases). There are 14 residues in the CDR3. Germline values: CDR1 SNHLY, CDR2 FYNNEI. V was trimmed by 4 bases and J by 6 bases, leaving 13 bases between them. CDR3 loop: CASSAGGQGQPQHF. CDR3 sequence (DNA): TGTGCCAGCAGTGCGGGGGGGCAAGGTCAGCCCCAGCATTTT.

Ten or more counts support this clonotype. The chain employs TRBV20-1 and TRBJ2-5, with TRBD2 matching 12 bases. Germline values: CDR1 DFQATT, CDR2 SNEGSKA (reference sequence). V was clipped by 3 bases and J by 2 bases; unmatched bases: 10. The CDR3 contains 17 residues. The CDR3: CSARGPLAGGYQETQYF. CDR3 bases: TGCAGTGCTAGGGGCCCCCTAGCGGGAGGGTATCAAGAGACCCAGTACTTC.

In this sample, this clonotype turned up many times. The chain links TRBV20-1 to TRBJ2-7; 11 nucleotides agree with TRBD2. Germline V gives CDR1 DFQATT, CDR2 SNEGSKA (reference sequence). CDR3 length equals 13 residues. V gave up 5 bases and J gave up 5 bases; unmatched junction bases: 5. Here the CDR3 DNA reads TGCAGTGCTCGTAGCGGGGGGGGCGACGAGCAGTACTTC. This translates into CSARSGGGDEQYF.

The gene calls are TRBV20-1 and TRBJ1-1; 7 bases match TRBD1. Germline values: CDR1 DFQATT, CDR2 SNEGSKA (reference sequence). The CDR3 runs to 14 residues. V gave up 0 bases and J gave up 4 bases; unmatched junction bases: 5. The CDR3 DNA is TGCAGTGCTAGAGATGTCCAGGGGGGCACTGAAGCTTTCTTT. Amino acids: CSARDVQGGTEAFF.

This clonotype showed up many times. The V and J genes are TRBV28 and TRBJ2-5; a weak D match, TRBD1 (7 bases). Germline V gene lookup returns CDR1 MDHEN and CDR2 SYDVKM. The length of the CDR3 is 16 residues. V gave up 1 base and J gave up 5 bases, with 17 bases separating them. CDR3 DNA: TGTGCCAGCAGTTTATCCTGGGACCCAGGGGGGGAGACCCAGTACTTC. Its protein product is CASSLSWDPGGETQYF.